The present TCR beta chain was sequenced within a study of T cell responses to AZD1222 COVID-19 vaccine. Findings and limits, study-wide: Increased Spike-specific TCR breadth and depth were observed after two AZD1222 doses. Only a handful of AZD1222 recipients, six or seven in all, had baseline seropositivity. Donors were largely white British and mainly female; clonal diversity was possibly underestimated. None of the repertoires were sampled until the peak T cell response had passed.

The germline V gene encodes CDR1 GTSNPN and CDR2 SVGIG (reference sequence). V lost 4 bases, J lost 4 bases, and 10 bases lay in between. The CDR3 spans 13 residues. Worth noting for this clone: Its matching antigen is unknown.

Using immunoSEQ multiplex PCR, the repertoire was profiled, and TCRdb retains in-frame clones only, with some absent. The sample contains about 120,000 clones, 91% of which appear only once. The chain employs TRBV30 and TRBJ2-2, with D unresolved. The starting material was peripheral blood, obtained on day 0 of AZD1222 vaccination. The receptor comes from an adult in good health. In DNA, the CDR3 is TGTGCCTGGACGGCACTGGTCACCGGGGAGCTGTTTTTT. Amino acids: CAWTALVTGELFF.